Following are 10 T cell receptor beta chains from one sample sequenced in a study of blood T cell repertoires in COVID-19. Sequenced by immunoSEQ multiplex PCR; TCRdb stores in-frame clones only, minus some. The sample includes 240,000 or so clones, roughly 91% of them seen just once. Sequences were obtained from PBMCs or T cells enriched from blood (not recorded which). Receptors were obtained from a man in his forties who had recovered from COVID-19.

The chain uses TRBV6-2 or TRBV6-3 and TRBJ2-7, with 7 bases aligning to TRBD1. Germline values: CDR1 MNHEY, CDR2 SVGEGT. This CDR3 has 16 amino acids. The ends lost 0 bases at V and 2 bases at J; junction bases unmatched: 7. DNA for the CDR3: TGTGCCAGCAGTTACTCCTCCGGACAGGCCGCCTACGAGCAGTACTTC. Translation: CASSYSSGQAAYEQYF.

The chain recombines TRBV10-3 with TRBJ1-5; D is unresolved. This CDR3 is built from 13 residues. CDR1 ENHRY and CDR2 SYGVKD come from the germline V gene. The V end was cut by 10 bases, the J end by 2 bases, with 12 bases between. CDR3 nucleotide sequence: TGTGCCACCCAGCGTTCAGGCAATCAGCCCCAGCATTTT. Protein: CATQRSGNQPQHF.

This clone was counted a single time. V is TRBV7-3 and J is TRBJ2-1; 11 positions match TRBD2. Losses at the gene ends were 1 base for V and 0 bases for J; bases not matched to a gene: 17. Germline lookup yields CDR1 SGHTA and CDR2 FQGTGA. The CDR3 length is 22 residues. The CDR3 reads CASSLIGTSGQGSTSSYNEQFF. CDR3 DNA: TGTGCCAGCAGCTTAATCGGGACTAGCGGACAGGGCTCTACGAGCTCCTACAATGAGCAGTTCTTC.

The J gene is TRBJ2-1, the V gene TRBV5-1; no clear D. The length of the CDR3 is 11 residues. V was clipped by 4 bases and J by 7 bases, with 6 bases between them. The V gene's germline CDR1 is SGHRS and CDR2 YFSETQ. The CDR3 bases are TGCGCCAGCAGCCTACGGAATGAGCAGTTCTTC. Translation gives CASSLRNEQFF.

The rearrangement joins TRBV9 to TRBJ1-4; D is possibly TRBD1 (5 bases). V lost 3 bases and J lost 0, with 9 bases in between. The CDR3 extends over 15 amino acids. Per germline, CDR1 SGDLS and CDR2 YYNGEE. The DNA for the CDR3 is TGTGCCAGCAGCGGACGACAGCCAACTAATGAAAAACTGTTTTTT. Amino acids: CASSGRQPTNEKLFF.

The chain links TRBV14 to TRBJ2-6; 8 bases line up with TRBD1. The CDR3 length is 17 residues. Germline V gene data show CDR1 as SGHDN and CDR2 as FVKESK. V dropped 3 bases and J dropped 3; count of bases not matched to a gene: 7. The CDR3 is CASSHGQGSYGANVLTF. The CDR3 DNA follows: TGTGCCAGCAGCCACGGACAGGGATCCTATGGGGCCAACGTCCTGACTTTC.

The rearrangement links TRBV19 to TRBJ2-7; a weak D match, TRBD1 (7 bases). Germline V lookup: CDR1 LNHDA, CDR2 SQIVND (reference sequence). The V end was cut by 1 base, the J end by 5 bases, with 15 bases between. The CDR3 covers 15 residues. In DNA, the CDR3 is TGTGCCAGTAGTATAGGACAGGGAGGATTCCACGAGCAGTACTTC. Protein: CASSIGQGGFHEQYF. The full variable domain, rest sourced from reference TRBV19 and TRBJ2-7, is DGGITQSPKYLFRKEGQNVTLSCEQNLNHDAMYWYRQDPGQGLRLIYYSQIVNDFQKGDIAEGYSVSREKKESFPLTVTSAQKNPTAFYLCASSIGQGGFHEQYFGPGTRLTVT.

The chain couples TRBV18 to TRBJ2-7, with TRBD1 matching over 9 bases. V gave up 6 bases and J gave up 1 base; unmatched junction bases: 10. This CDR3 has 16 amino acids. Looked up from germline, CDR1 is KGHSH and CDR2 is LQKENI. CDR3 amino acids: CASSPTPGQGSYEQYF. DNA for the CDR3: TGTGCCAGCTCTCCTACTCCGGGACAGGGATCCTACGAGCAGTACTTC.

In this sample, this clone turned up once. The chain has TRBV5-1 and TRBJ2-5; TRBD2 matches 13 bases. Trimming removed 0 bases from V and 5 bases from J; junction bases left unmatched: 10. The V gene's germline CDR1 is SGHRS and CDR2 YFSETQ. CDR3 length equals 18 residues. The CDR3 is CASSLGGLAGSSQETQYF. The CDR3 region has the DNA TGCGCCAGCAGCTTGGGGGGACTAGCGGGAAGTTCTCAGGAGACCCAGTACTTC.

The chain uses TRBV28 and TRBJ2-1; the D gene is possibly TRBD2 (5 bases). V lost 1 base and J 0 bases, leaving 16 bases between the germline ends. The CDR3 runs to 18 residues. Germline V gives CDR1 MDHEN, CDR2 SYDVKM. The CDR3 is CASSLSGTPYSSYNEQFF. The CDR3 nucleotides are TGTGCCAGCAGTTTATCGGGAACACCGTACAGCTCCTACAATGAGCAGTTCTTC.